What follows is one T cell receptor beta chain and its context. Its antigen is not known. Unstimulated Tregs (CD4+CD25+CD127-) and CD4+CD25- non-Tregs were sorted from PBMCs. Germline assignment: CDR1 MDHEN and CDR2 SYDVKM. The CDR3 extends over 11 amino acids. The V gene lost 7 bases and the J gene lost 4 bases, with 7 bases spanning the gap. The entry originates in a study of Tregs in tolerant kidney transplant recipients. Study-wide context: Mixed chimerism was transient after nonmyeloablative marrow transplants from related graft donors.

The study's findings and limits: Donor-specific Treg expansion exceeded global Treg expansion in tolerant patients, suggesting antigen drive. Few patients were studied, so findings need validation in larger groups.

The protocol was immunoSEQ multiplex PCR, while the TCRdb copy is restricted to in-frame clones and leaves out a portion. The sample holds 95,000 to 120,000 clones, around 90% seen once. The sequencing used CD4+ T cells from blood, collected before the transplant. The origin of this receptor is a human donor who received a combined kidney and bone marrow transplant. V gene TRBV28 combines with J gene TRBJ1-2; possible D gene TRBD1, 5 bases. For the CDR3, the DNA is TGTGCCAGCACGGGGGGCTATGGCTACACCTTC. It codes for CASTGGYGYTF.